The present T cell receptor beta chain was sequenced within a study of cytomegalovirus exposure and HLA in healthy donors. A note on this clone: Its antigen is unknown.

The repertoire was sequenced with immunoSEQ multiplex PCR; TCRdb's copy has only in-frame clones and lacks some. Of 200,000 or so clones in the sample, roughly 82% were seen once. General study points: Altogether, 160 or so TCR beta chains were recorded as cytomegalovirus-associated.

This clonotype was sampled from a woman aged 30 to 39 in good health and CMV-seropositive. Sequencing input: PBMCs.

In DNA form, the CDR3 reads TGTGCCAGCAGCTTAATTCAGGGGACGGGGGAGCAGTTCTTC. Amino acids: CASSLIQGTGEQFF. The chain carries TRBV5-4 and TRBJ2-1, with D perhaps TRBD1 (6 bases). V was trimmed by 2 bases and J by 10 bases, leaving 16 bases between them. This CDR3 is 14 amino acids long. Germline CDR1 reads SGHNT; CDR2 reads YYREEE (reference sequence).